The sequence of this TCR beta chain was determined in a study of shared clonotypes between healthy human individuals. Sequencing was performed with immunoSEQ multiplex PCR; in TCRdb, only in-frame clones are kept and a portion is missing. The profile shows about 820,000 clones, 90% to 95% of them singletons. CD45RO-negative, CCR7-selected cells formed the naive CD8 fraction, which excluded terminally differentiated effector memory CD45RA+ cells. The CDR3 is 14 residues long. Germline CDR1 MDHEN, CDR2 SYDVKM. Deletions cut 5 bases from V and 1 base from J, with 9 bases between. The chain links TRBV28 to TRBJ1-5, with D uncertain. The sequence was collected from a young man in good health. The sample was naive CD8+ T cells sorted from blood. CDR3 bases: TGTGCCAGCAGTCGTACAGACAGCAATCAGCCCCAGCATTTT. As protein: CASSRTDSNQPQHF.